One and the same sample provided the 27 T cell receptor beta chains below, sequenced in a study of shared clonotypes between healthy human individuals. Generated by immunoSEQ multiplex PCR, the TCRdb table keeps only in-frame clones and is missing some. The data contain 2 million to 2.5 million clones, 85% to 95% of them singletons. Source material: naive CD4+ T cells from PBMCs. As for subset: CD45RA+ positively selected. These TCRs come from a man between 18 and 29 years old in good health. Some clones in this sample may be carry-over from other donors' samples.

The rearrangement uses TRBV28 and TRBJ2-1; D perhaps matches TRBD1 (7 bases). CDR1 MDHEN and CDR2 SYDVKM come from the germline V gene. With 5 bases removed from V and 4 bases from J, the gap between germline ends came to 12 bases. This CDR3 has 14 amino acids. The CDR3 DNA follows: TGTGCCAGCAGTGGAGGGGGCGGGTACAATGAGCAGTTCTTC. Translation gives CASSGGGGYNEQFF. Full variable domain (rest looked up from reference TRBV28 and TRBJ2-1): DVKVTQSSRYLVKRTGEKVFLECVQDMDHENMFWYRQDPGLGLRLIYFSYDVKMKEKGDIPEGYSVSREKKERFSLILESASTNQTSMYLCASSGGGGYNEQFFGPGTRLTVL.

The chain carries TRBV6-1 and TRBJ2-3; D call uncertain. Trimming cost V 8 bases and J 2 bases, with 8 bases left between them. The V gene's germline CDR1 is MNHNS and CDR2 SASEGT. The CDR3 loop spans 12 amino acids. Written as DNA, the CDR3 is TGTGCCAGCGACGGGTTCACAGATACGCAGTATTTT. This gives the protein CASDGFTDTQYF.

The J gene is TRBJ1-1, the V gene TRBV18; D gene ambiguous. This CDR3 region has 15 residues. CDR1 is KGHSH, CDR2 LQKENI, per germline. Trimming left V 0 bases short and J 2 bases short, with 10 bases between. The CDR3 coding sequence is TGTGCCAGCTCACCACCTGGGTTATTAAACACTGAAGCTTTCTTT. Amino acid sequence: CASSPPGLLNTEAFF.

The chain carries TRBV7-2 and TRBJ2-3, with D tentatively TRBD2 (5 bases). Germline-derived CDR1 and CDR2 are SGHTA and FQGNSA. CDR3 size: 13 residues. The V end lost 4 bases, the J end lost 10 bases, and 15 bases lay between the germline ends. Here the CDR3 DNA reads TGTGCCAGCAGCTCCACTCGTGCGGGTGCGCAGTATTTT. Residues: CASSSTRAGAQYF. Drawing the rest from reference TRBV7-2 and TRBJ2-3, the complete variable domain is GAGVSQSPSNKVTEKGKDVELRCDPISGHTALYWYRQSLGQGLEFLIYFQGNSAPDKSGLPSDRFSAERTGGSVSTLTIQRTQQEDSAVYLCASSSTRAGAQYFGPGTRLTVL.

This clone came up a few times. CDR3 bases: TGTGCCAGCTCACCCCAAGCGGGCCCGAACACCGGGGAGCTGTTTTTT. Translation: CASSPQAGPNTGELFF. J is TRBJ2-2 and V is TRBV18; the D gene is possibly TRBD2 (6 bases). V lost 3 bases and J lost 0, with 11 bases in between. This CDR3 spans 16 amino acids. Germline V gene data show CDR1 as KGHSH and CDR2 as LQKENI.

The rearrangement joins TRBV29-1 to TRBJ2-1; TRBD2 might be the D (6 bases). From germline, CDR1 is SQVTM and CDR2 ANQGSEA. The V end lost 4 bases, the J end lost 7 bases, and 11 bases lay between the germline ends. The CDR3 runs to 12 residues. The CDR3: CSVVWRVNEQFF. The CDR3 nucleotides are TGCAGCGTTGTATGGAGGGTGAATGAGCAGTTCTTC.

Only one count was recorded for this clone. The chain uses TRBV7-2 and TRBJ1-1; possible D gene TRBD1, 5 bases. From germline, CDR1 is SGHTA and CDR2 FQGNSA. Trimming took 10 bases from V and 5 from J, leaving 14 bases between them. The CDR3 consists of 12 residues. This CDR3 is CAIGGYGTEAFF. CDR3 in DNA: TGTGCCATTGGGGGGTACGGTACTGAAGCTTTCTTT.

The chain links TRBV5-1 to TRBJ1-2; TRBD1 might be the D (5 bases). The germline CDR1 and CDR2 sequences are SGHRS and YFSETQ. V was cut by 4 bases and J by 8 bases, with 15 bases left in between. The CDR3 extends over 13 amino acids. The DNA for the CDR3 is TGCGCCAGCAGCCCGGACACGGAGTGGGGCTACACCTTC. Translating gives CASSPDTEWGYTF.

In the case of this clone: Other nucleotide sequences from this sample produce the same CDR3. The chain has TRBV5-1 and TRBJ1-5; tentatively, D is TRBD1 (5 bases). Looked up from germline, CDR1 is SGHRS and CDR2 is YFSETQ. The CDR3 is 14 residues long. Trimming stripped 0 bases from V and 7 bases from J, with 11 bases between. The CDR3 nucleotides are TGCGCCAGCAGCTTGGGGGAAAGGGGCCAGCCCCAGCATTTT. This translates into CASSLGERGQPQHF.

This clone was counted a single time. The CDR3 nucleotides read TGTGCCAGCAGTCAGGGGGGAATACGAGAGACCCAGTACTTC. It is translated as CASSQGGIRETQYF. This chain joins TRBV28 and TRBJ2-5; maybe TRBD1 (7 bases). The CDR3 extends over 14 amino acids. V lost 5 bases and J 4 bases, leaving 14 bases between the germline ends. Germline CDR1 MDHEN, CDR2 SYDVKM.

The chain carries TRBV7-9 and TRBJ2-7; D may be TRBD1 (6 bases). Germline V lookup: CDR1 SEHNR, CDR2 FQNEAQ (reference sequence). Deletions cut 0 bases from V and 3 bases from J, with 12 bases between. The length of the CDR3 is 15 residues. The chain's CDR3 is CASSLAGVRGYEQYF. CDR3 DNA sequence: TGTGCCAGCAGCTTAGCGGGCGTCAGGGGCTACGAGCAGTACTTC.

The rearrangement uses TRBV7-9 and TRBJ2-5; D possibly matches TRBD1 or TRBD2 (5 bases each). CDR1 is SEHNR and CDR2 is FQNEAQ in the germline V gene (reference sequence). This CDR3 has 15 residues. The V gene lost 5 bases and the J gene lost 1 base, with 14 bases spanning the gap. The CDR3: CASSAFRDGQETQYF. DNA of the CDR3: TGTGCCAGCAGCGCATTCCGGGACGGCCAAGAGACCCAGTACTTC.

The chain has TRBV27 and TRBJ2-7; D unresolved. Trimming removed 2 bases at V and 6 bases at J, with 11 bases between. The CDR3 covers 13 residues. CDR1 MNHEY and CDR2 SMNVEV come from the germline V gene (reference sequence). CDR3 in DNA: TGTGCCAGCAGTTTAAACGGCCCTCTCGAGCAGTACTTC. The encoded protein is CASSLNGPLEQYF.

The chain couples TRBV4-2 to TRBJ2-7; 8 positions match TRBD2. Unmatched junction bases numbered 7, after V lost 0 bases and J lost 6 bases. CDR3 size: 15 residues. Germline CDR1 reads LGHNA; CDR2 reads YNFKEQ. CDR3 sequence: CASSQEGTSESEQYF. The CDR3 nucleotides are TGTGCCAGCAGCCAAGAGGGGACTAGTGAAAGCGAGCAGTACTTC.

In the case of this clone: The sample holds other DNA sequences that translate to the same CDR3. The V call is TRBV2, the J call TRBJ1-1; D not resolved. Germline V lookup: CDR1 SNHLY, CDR2 FYNNEI. The ends were cut back, 6 bases at V and 5 bases at J, with 7 bases in the middle. CDR3 length: 11 residues. The CDR3 region has the DNA TGTGCCAGCAGAACTGGGACTGAAGCTTTCTTT. Translation: CASRTGTEAFF.

The V and J genes are TRBV6-4 and TRBJ2-4; weak D call: TRBD2 (6 bases). V gave up 3 bases and J gave up 13 bases, with 16 bases separating them. The CDR3 covers 13 residues. Per germline, CDR1 MRHNA and CDR2 SNTAGT. The CDR3 loop reads CASSDEVGGNQYF. The CDR3, as DNA: TGTGCCAGCAGTGATGAGGTCGGAGGGAACCAGTACTTC.

This chain joins TRBV6-6 and TRBJ1-2; TRBD1 might be the D (6 bases). Germline CDR1 and CDR2: MNHNY and SVGAGI (reference sequence). V was cut by 2 bases and J by 8 bases, with 15 bases left in between. The CDR3 runs 14 residues. The DNA of the CDR3 is TGTGCCAGCAGTTACGCATCGGGGACACAAGGCTACACCTTC. This gives the protein CASSYASGTQGYTF.

The rearrangement uses TRBV27 and TRBJ1-1; 7 nucleotides line up with TRBD1. The V segment lost 5 bases and the J segment 5 bases; nucleotides outside the gene matches: 11. Germline V gives CDR1 MNHEY, CDR2 SMNVEV (reference sequence). This CDR3 contains 15 residues. The CDR3 region is CASSPGTALGTEAFF. Written as DNA, the CDR3 is TGTGCCAGCAGTCCCGGGACAGCCTTAGGGACTGAAGCTTTCTTT.

In the case of this clone: The sample has other DNA sequences that encode this CDR3 too. The chain links TRBV7-9 to TRBJ2-5; D is uncertain. Looked up from germline, CDR1 is SEHNR and CDR2 is FQNEAQ (reference sequence). V lost 1 base and J 1 base, leaving 13 bases between the germline ends. The CDR3 runs 16 residues. This CDR3 reads CASSLGIRQGQETQYF. The CDR3 DNA follows: TGTGCCAGCAGCTTAGGAATTCGACAAGGCCAAGAGACCCAGTACTTC.

V usage is TRBV6-1 and J usage is TRBJ2-2; weak D call: TRBD1 (6 bases). Looked up from germline, CDR1 is MNHNS and CDR2 is SASEGT. Trimming removed 4 bases from V and 4 bases from J, with 7 bases in between. The CDR3 is 13 residues long. In nucleotides, the CDR3 is TGTGCCAGCAGTGGACAGGCCACCGGGGAGCTGTTTTTT. Residues: CASSGQATGELFF.

The chain has TRBV6-5 and TRBJ2-7; no clear D gene. Deletions cut 6 bases from V and 3 bases from J, with 12 bases between. The CDR3 is 13 amino acids. Germline values: CDR1 MNHEY, CDR2 SVGAGI. This CDR3 is CASSRDKIYEQYF. In nucleotides, the CDR3 is TGTGCCAGCAGCCGCGACAAGATCTACGAGCAGTACTTC.

About this clone: The sample has other DNA sequences that encode this CDR3 too. V is TRBV5-5 and J is TRBJ2-3; D not certain. V lost 1 base, J lost 3 bases, and 3 bases lay in between. CDR3 size: 12 residues. Per the germline V gene, CDR1 is SGHKS and CDR2 is YYEKEE (reference sequence). Written as DNA, the CDR3 is TGTGCCAGCAGCTTGCCAACAGATACGCAGTATTTT. It codes for CASSLPTDTQYF.

This chain connects TRBV4-2 to TRBJ2-3; 8 bases agree with TRBD2. The CDR3 extends over 18 amino acids. The germline V gene has CDR1 LGHNA and CDR2 YNFKEQ. V lost 2 bases and J lost 0; bases outside the gene matches: 10. CDR3 amino acids: CASSQIPLTSGSTDTQYF. DNA for the CDR3: TGTGCCAGCAGCCAAATACCTCTAACTAGCGGAAGCACAGATACGCAGTATTTT.

This clone was detected a few times. This rearrangement joins TRBV9 to TRBJ2-5, with 8 bases lining up with TRBD1. Germline V gene lookup returns CDR1 SGDLS and CDR2 YYNGEE. J was trimmed by 5 bases and V by 0 bases; bases with no gene match: 9. CDR3 length equals 16 residues. For the CDR3, the DNA is TGTGCCAGCAGCGTAGGGTACTACAGGGGGGACGAGACCCAGTACTTC. Protein: CASSVGYYRGDETQYF.

The CDR3 sequence is CASSLVYF. CDR3 nucleotide sequence: TGTGCCAGCAGCTTAGTTTACTTC. The chain combines TRBV7-3 with TRBJ2-4; D is ambiguous. Germline loops: CDR1 SGHTA, CDR2 FQGTGA. V lost 2 bases and J lost 16, with 3 bases in between. The CDR3 is made up of 8 amino acids.

The chain uses TRBV5-1 and TRBJ2-3; the D is unclear. Germline values: CDR1 SGHRS, CDR2 YFSETQ. The CDR3 covers 9 residues. Trimming left V 6 bases short and J 4 bases short, with 0 bases between. Here the CDR3 DNA reads TGCGCCAGCACAGATACGCAGTATTTT. Translation: CASTDTQYF.

The chain employs TRBV2 and TRBJ1-5; D is ambiguous. The CDR3 extends over 14 amino acids. Germline CDR1 is SNHLY and CDR2 is FYNNEI. The V gene lost 5 bases and the J gene lost 0 bases, with 8 bases spanning the gap. The CDR3 sequence is CASSFSYSNQPQHF. DNA for the CDR3: TGTGCCAGCAGTTTCAGCTATAGCAATCAGCCCCAGCATTTT.